These 23 T cell receptor beta chains originate from one sample sequenced in a study of CD8 T cells in ankylosing spondylitis. Using its own MiXCR run on the 5' RACE reads, TCRdb lists one record per CDR3 protein. The table lists 150,000 to 200,000 distinct CDR3 sequences, around 17% of them singletons. Sample: blood, either unsorted or a sorted T cell fraction (not recorded which). The receptor source for this set is a male donor with ankylosing spondylitis or in good health (not recorded which).

V and J are TRBV7-8 and TRBJ2-3; 12 bases align to TRBD2. The CDR3 is 16 residues long. Germline V lookup: CDR1 SGHVS, CDR2 FQNEAQ. The V and J ends lost 2 bases and 3 bases, in that order; junction bases with no gene match: 3. CDR3 sequence reads: CASSLLAGGATDTQYF. Written as DNA, the CDR3 is TGTGCCAGCAGCTTACTAGCGGGAGGGGCAACAGATACGCAGTATTTT.

This clonotype was detected ten times or more. The genes are TRBV29-1 and TRBJ2-7, with 8 bases identical to TRBD2. Trimming removed 3 bases from V and 2 bases from J; junction bases left unmatched: 3. From germline, CDR1 is SQVTM and CDR2 ANQGSEA. The CDR3 runs to 13 residues. CDR3 nucleotide sequence: TGCAGCGTTGAGGTCGGGAGGGCCTACGAGCAGTACTTC. This codes for CSVEVGRAYEQYF.

The table lists this clonotype with a few counts. The chain recombines TRBV20-1 with TRBJ2-5; 10 bases map to TRBD1. The CDR3 runs to 14 residues. Germline CDR1 DFQATT, CDR2 SNEGSKA (reference sequence). With 0 bases clipped from V and 5 bases from J, the junction kept 3 bases outside the gene matches. This CDR3 is CSARDGQGVETQYF. The DNA of the CDR3 is TGCAGTGCTAGAGATGGACAGGGGGTCGAGACCCAGTACTTC.

The chain links TRBV20-1 to TRBJ2-1, with no clear D. CDR3 length equals 14 residues. The V end was cut by 1 base, the J end by 0 bases, with 7 bases between. Per the germline V gene, CDR1 is DFQATT and CDR2 is SNEGSKA (reference sequence). The DNA for the CDR3 is TGCAGTGCTAGAGGCGGAGACTCCTACAATGAGCAGTTCTTC. It yields the protein CSARGGDSYNEQFF.

At least ten counts were recorded for this clonotype. The gene calls are TRBV5-6 and TRBJ2-1; 13 bases map to TRBD2. CDR3 length: 15 residues. V dropped 7 bases and J dropped 3; count of bases not matched to a gene: 4. The germline gives CDR1 SGHDT, CDR2 YYEEEE. CDR3 sequence (DNA): TGTGCCAGCTGCAGGACTAGCGGGAGCTACAATGAGCAGTTCTTC. It codes for CASCRTSGSYNEQFF.

As for this clonotype: A much larger clone lies a single base off, so this may be a read error. The genes are TRBV7-6 and TRBJ2-2, with a possible D match to TRBD2 (7 bases). Germline values: CDR1 SGHVS, CDR2 FNYEAQ. There are 18 residues in the CDR3. CDR3 protein: CANSLGLMGGASVGELFF. In nucleotides, the CDR3 is TGTGCCAACAGCTTAGGACTTATGGGGGGGGCGTCCGTCGGGGAGCTGTTTTTT.

In this sample, this clonotype turned up many times. The chain uses TRBV20-1 and TRBJ2-2, with 7 bases matching TRBD2. Trimming at V came to 0 bases and at J to 0 bases, leaving 7 bases not matched to a gene. Germline CDR1 reads DFQATT; CDR2 reads SNEGSKA (reference sequence). This CDR3 comprises 17 residues. In nucleotides, the CDR3 is TGCAGTGCTAGAGATCTTATCGCGGGAGCGAACACCGGGGAGCTGTTTTTT. Translation: CSARDLIAGANTGELFF.

The J gene is TRBJ2-3, the V gene TRBV27; D uncertain. Germline V gives CDR1 MNHEY, CDR2 SMNVEV (reference sequence). The CDR3 is 13 amino acids. V lost 3 bases, J lost 4 bases, and 8 bases lay in between. CDR3 DNA: TGTGCCAGCAGTTTTGAGCCTCCAGATACGCAGTATTTT. This sequence encodes CASSFEPPDTQYF.

This clonotype was recorded many times. The chain employs TRBV3-1 and TRBJ2-2; unclear D gene. Trimming pared 1 base from V and 6 bases from J, leaving 6 bases between. This CDR3 comprises 13 residues. Germline loops: CDR1 LGHDT, CDR2 YNNKEL (reference sequence). The CDR3 spells CASSQVGAGELFF. The CDR3 nucleotides read TGTGCCAGCAGCCAAGTCGGTGCCGGGGAGCTGTTTTTT.

The chain links TRBV4-1 to TRBJ2-1; D might be TRBD2 (6 bases). V was cut by 4 bases and J by 0 bases, with 10 bases left in between. CDR3 length: 15 amino acids. The germline V gene has CDR1 MGHRA and CDR2 YSYEKL. Here the CDR3 reads CASSPLAASYNEQFF. The CDR3 coding sequence is TGCGCCAGCAGCCCATTAGCGGCCTCCTACAATGAGCAGTTCTTC.

The rearrangement uses TRBV2 and TRBJ1-6; no clear D. Trimming stripped 4 bases from V and 8 bases from J, with 15 bases between. The CDR3 contains 15 residues. Germline V gives CDR1 SNHLY, CDR2 FYNNEI. The CDR3 DNA reads TGTGCCAGCAGTGTCCAAGGAGGAGCGGATTCACCCCTCCACTTT. As protein: CASSVQGGADSPLHF.

The table lists this clonotype with many counts. The J gene is TRBJ1-5, the V gene TRBV12-3 or TRBV12-4; perhaps TRBD1 as D (5 bases). The V gene lost 7 bases and the J gene lost 0 bases, with 10 bases spanning the gap. CDR3 length: 14 amino acids. The CDR3 loop reads CASNGGHSNQPQHF. In DNA, the CDR3 is TGTGCCAGCAACGGAGGACATAGCAATCAGCCCCAGCATTTT.

This clonotype occurred many times. V gene TRBV20-1 combines with J gene TRBJ2-1; D is possibly TRBD2 (5 bases). V lost 5 bases to trimming and J lost 2 bases, with 13 bases between them. Germline V gene data show CDR1 as DFQATT and CDR2 as SNEGSKA (reference sequence). The CDR3 consists of 14 residues. The DNA for the CDR3 is TGCAGTGCTCAGGACTGGCTAACCTACAATGAGCAGTTCTTC. Translating it yields CSAQDWLTYNEQFF.

This clonotype has a handful of counts. V and J are TRBV10-3 and TRBJ2-3; perhaps TRBD2 as D (6 bases). Deletions cut 7 bases from V and 1 base from J, with 9 bases between. The CDR3 is 13 amino acids. CDR1 ENHRY and CDR2 SYGVKD come from the germline V gene. This CDR3 is CAITEGRTDTQYF. As DNA, the CDR3 is TGTGCCATCACGGAGGGCCGCACAGATACGCAGTATTTT.

The chain recombines TRBV29-1 with TRBJ2-7; D is tentatively TRBD1 or TRBD2 (7 bases each). The CDR3 covers 13 residues. From germline, CDR1 is SQVTM and CDR2 ANQGSEA. The ends were cut back, 5 bases at V and 3 bases at J, with 14 bases in the middle. CDR3 loop: CSVRQGGDYEQYF. The CDR3 coding sequence is TGCAGCGTTCGACAGGGAGGGGACTACGAGCAGTACTTC.

This clonotype has only a few counts. V is TRBV6-5 and J is TRBJ1-3; maybe TRBD1 (6 bases). CDR1 is MNHEY and CDR2 is SVGAGI in the germline V gene. V lost 4 bases, J lost 2 bases, and 9 bases lay in between. This CDR3 comprises 14 residues. The CDR3 DNA sequence: TGTGCCAGCAGTTCCTACAGGGCTGGAAACACCATATATTTT. It codes for CASSSYRAGNTIYF.

Ten or more counts support this clonotype. The rearrangement joins TRBV28 to TRBJ1-1, with D perhaps TRBD1 (5 bases). This CDR3 spans 13 amino acids. Per the germline V gene, CDR1 is MDHEN and CDR2 is SYDVKM. Trimming pared 4 bases from V and 3 bases from J, leaving 9 bases between. DNA of the CDR3: TGTGCCAGCAGTTCCGCGGGGGACACTGAAGCTTTCTTT. It yields the protein CASSSAGDTEAFF.

The chain joins TRBV28 to TRBJ2-1, with a possible D match to TRBD2 (6 bases). The CDR3 loop spans 16 amino acids. Germline V CDR1 and CDR2: MDHEN, SYDVKM. This CDR3 is CATGPWRGSSYNEQFF. In DNA form, the CDR3 reads TGTGCGACCGGGCCTTGGCGGGGAAGCTCCTACAATGAGCAGTTCTTC. Using reference TRBV28 and TRBJ2-1 for the parts outside the CDR3, the full variable domain is DVKVTQSSRYLVKRTGEKVFLECVQDMDHENMFWYRQDPGLGLRLIYFSYDVKMKEKGDIPEGYSVSREKKERFSLILESASTNQTSMYLCATGPWRGSSYNEQFFGPGTRLTVL.

In this sample, this clonotype turned up many times. The rearrangement links TRBV20-1 to TRBJ2-3; weak D call: TRBD2 (6 bases). Per the germline V gene, CDR1 is DFQATT and CDR2 is SNEGSKA (reference sequence). V shed 0 bases and J shed 1 base, with 11 bases lying between them. This CDR3 contains 15 residues. CDR3 sequence: CSAREGSSGTDTQYF. CDR3 DNA sequence: TGCAGTGCTAGAGAAGGATCTAGCGGCACAGATACGCAGTATTTT.

This clonotype was seen ten or more times. The V gene is TRBV21-1, the J gene TRBJ2-7; the table assigns TRBD2, which was not confirmed against the DNA. TRBV21-1 is a listed pseudogene. The CDR3 is 15 amino acids. The CDR3 region is CASSKGSGLLYEQYF. The CDR3 DNA follows: TGTGCCAGCAGCAAAGGATCGGGACTTCTCTACGAGCAGTACTTC.

The V and J genes are TRBV12-3 or TRBV12-4 and TRBJ2-7; 8 nucleotides agree with TRBD1. The CDR3 covers 19 residues. Trimming removed 2 bases from V and 6 bases from J; junction bases left unmatched: 21. CDR3 sequence: CASSLRDLPRRGRGLEQYF. In DNA form, the CDR3 reads TGTGCCAGCAGTTTACGGGATCTCCCTAGGAGGGGCAGGGGGCTCGAGCAGTACTTC.

The V call is TRBV12-3 or TRBV12-4, the J call TRBJ2-1; 12 positions agree with TRBD2. V gave up 3 bases and J gave up 10 bases; unmatched junction bases: 7. This CDR3 comprises 15 residues. CDR3 loop: CASSLSSGRADEQFF. CDR3 DNA sequence: TGTGCCAGCAGTTTGTCTAGCGGGAGGGCCGACGAGCAGTTCTTC.

V is TRBV18 and J is TRBJ2-4; 8 positions match TRBD1. Germline V gene data show CDR1 as KGHSH and CDR2 as LQKENI. This CDR3 contains 13 residues. Germline trimming cut 5 bases from V and 8 bases from J; bases unmatched to any gene: 5. The CDR3: CASSDRGVDIQYF. The CDR3, as DNA: TGTGCCAGCTCAGACAGGGGTGTGGACATTCAGTACTTC.